This TCR beta chain was retrieved from a study of blood T cells in healthy people across ages. It was with a sample-barcoded 5' primer and a J-beta primer mix that a second PCR of roughly 6 to 12 cycles was run. Paired-end reads containing CDR3 totaled no fewer than 2.5 million for each sample. Each CDR3 protein is one row after TCRdb ran MiXCR on the 5' RACE reads. The sample yields hundreds of thousands of distinct CDR3 sequences, around 43% seen once. The germline CDR1 and CDR2 sequences are SGHDN and FVKESK. The V end was cut by 2 bases, the J end by 4 bases, with 11 bases between. The CDR3 spans 14 residues. This clonotype was counted at least ten times.

The V and J genes are TRBV14 and TRBJ1-1; D remains unclear. The clonotype comes from a man aged 60-69 years in good health. Sequenced material: blood. CDR3 amino acids: CASSQYGPSTEAFF. The CDR3 nucleotides read TGTGCCAGCAGCCAATACGGGCCGAGCACTGAAGCTTTCTTT.